This T cell receptor beta chain originates from a study of shared clonotypes between healthy human individuals. General study findings and limits: Estimated richness values were generally larger in naive subsets than in memory subsets. Across several donors, naive CD4 shared around 5.1%, naive CD8 more than 3%, memory CD4 roughly 2.4%, memory CD8 under 0.5%.

With respect to this clone: The target antigen is unknown.

Naive CD8 cells were CD45RO-negative, positively selected for CCR7, excluding terminally differentiated effector memory CD45RA+ cells. Each PCR replicate from the sorted subsets contained 150 to 250 ng DNA, which is tens of thousands of T cell genomes. Sequencing was performed with immunoSEQ multiplex PCR; in TCRdb, only in-frame clones are kept and a portion is missing. The table has 2 million to 2.5 million clones, approximately 95% seen once; the top ten hold approximately 1.2%. This CDR3 region has 14 residues. The V end was cut by 5 bases, the J end by 6 bases, with 14 bases between. The V gene's germline CDR1 is SEHNR and CDR2 FQNEAQ (reference sequence).

The source is a man between 18 and 29 years old in good health. The sample was naive CD8+ T cells sorted from blood. J is TRBJ2-4 and V is TRBV7-9; TRBD1 is a possible D gene (5 bases). The CDR3 is CASSQQGQGNIQYF. The CDR3 DNA sequence: TGTGCCAGCAGCCAGCAGGGCCAGGGAAACATTCAGTACTTC.